One sample yielded the 20 T cell receptor beta chains listed below, sequenced in a study of blood T cell repertoires in COVID-19. Some clones are missing from TCRdb's copy, which holds only in-frame ones; the method was immunoSEQ multiplex PCR. The sample contains approximately 69,000 clones, about 84% of which appear only once. Sequencing was performed on peripheral blood. Every receptor here comes from a woman aged 60-70 years with acute or convalescent COVID-19.

The chain joins TRBV5-6 to TRBJ1-5, with 7 bases matching TRBD1. This CDR3 is built from 15 residues. V shed 4 bases, J shed 0 bases, and the junction held 4 bases outside the gene matches. Germline V CDR1 and CDR2: SGHDT, YYEEEE. DNA for the CDR3: TGTGCCAGCAGCGCGGGACAGTATAGCAATCAGCCCCAGCATTTT. Translating gives CASSAGQYSNQPQHF. The full variable domain, rest sourced from reference TRBV5-6 and TRBJ1-5, is DAGVTQSPTHLIKTRGQQVTLRCSPKSGHDTVSWYQQALGQGPQFIFQYYEEEERQRGNFPDRFSGHQFPNYSSELNVNALLLGDSALYLCASSAGQYSNQPQHFGDGTRLSIL.

This clone showed up just once. The chain carries TRBV7-2 and TRBJ1-4, with 12 bases fitting TRBD1. J was trimmed by 8 bases and V by 5 bases; bases with no gene match: 15. The CDR3 has 18 residues. From germline, CDR1 is SGHTA and CDR2 FQGNSA. The CDR3 nucleotides are TGTGCCAGCAGCCCGCAACCCGGGACAGGGGGCCGAAAAGAAAAACTGTTTTTT. Protein product: CASSPQPGTGGRKEKLFF.

The chain carries TRBV6-6 and TRBJ1-2; D is perhaps TRBD1 (5 bases). The V and J ends lost 2 bases and 8 bases respectively, with 9 bases between them. The CDR3 has 12 residues. Germline loops: CDR1 MNHNY, CDR2 SVGAGI (reference sequence). The CDR3 here is CASSYQDKGYTF. The CDR3 DNA follows: TGTGCCAGCAGTTACCAGGACAAGGGCTACACCTTC.

The rearrangement joins TRBV5-4 to TRBJ2-2, with 7 bases matching TRBD2. The CDR3 has 15 residues. Germline CDR1 is SGHNT and CDR2 is YYREEE (reference sequence). J was trimmed by 5 bases and V by 4 bases; bases with no gene match: 8. CDR3 sequence: CASSRASGTTGELFF. The CDR3 DNA sequence: TGTGCCAGCAGCAGGGCTAGCGGAACGACCGGGGAGCTGTTTTTT.

This chain uses TRBV5-1 with TRBJ2-7, with D possibly being TRBD1 (6 bases). CDR3 size: 13 residues. CDR1 is SGHRS and CDR2 is YFSETQ in the germline V gene. V was trimmed by 4 bases and J by 6 bases, leaving 14 bases between them. This CDR3 is CASSRTGNVEQYF. The DNA of the CDR3 is TGCGCCAGCAGCCGAACAGGGAATGTCGAGCAGTACTTC.

The rearrangement joins TRBV18 to TRBJ2-5; TRBD1 matches 7 bases. J was trimmed by 4 bases and V by 2 bases; bases with no gene match: 1. The CDR3 is 13 residues long. Germline V gene sequence: CDR1 KGHSH, CDR2 LQKENI. CDR3 region: CASSPNRGETQYF. CDR3 sequence (DNA): TGTGCCAGCTCACCAAACAGGGGAGAGACCCAGTACTTC.

The rearrangement joins TRBV7-9 to TRBJ1-1; D gene unclear. With 1 base removed from V and 1 base from J, the gap between germline ends came to 7 bases. This CDR3 is built from 14 residues. Germline CDR1 is SEHNR and CDR2 is FQNEAQ (reference sequence). Here the CDR3 reads CASSLGGPNTEAFF. For the CDR3, the DNA is TGTGCCAGCAGCTTAGGCGGCCCGAACACTGAAGCTTTCTTT. The full variable domain, rest sourced from reference TRBV7-9 and TRBJ1-1, is DTGVSQNPRHKITKRGQNVTFRCDPISEHNRLYWYRQTLGQGPEFLTYFQNEAQLEKSRLLSDRFSAERPKGSFSTLEIQRTEQGDSAMYLCASSLGGPNTEAFFGQGTRLTVV.

The chain employs TRBV28 and TRBJ2-4; D may be TRBD1 (6 bases). Germline lookup yields CDR1 MDHEN and CDR2 SYDVKM. The CDR3 has 16 amino acids. The V end was cut by 3 bases, the J end by 4 bases, with 16 bases between. The CDR3 spells CASSFPFRTGKNIQYF. DNA of the CDR3: TGTGCCAGCAGTTTTCCATTTCGCACAGGGAAAAACATTCAGTACTTC. The entire variable domain, with the rest obtained from reference TRBV28 and TRBJ2-4, is as follows: DVKVTQSSRYLVKRTGEKVFLECVQDMDHENMFWYRQDPGLGLRLIYFSYDVKMKEKGDIPEGYSVSREKKERFSLILESASTNQTSMYLCASSFPFRTGKNIQYFGAGTRLSVL.

This clone appeared a single time. V usage is TRBV30 and J usage is TRBJ1-3, with 8 bases that match TRBD1. The CDR3 consists of 18 residues. V was clipped by 4 bases and J by 0 bases; unmatched bases: 14. Germline loops: CDR1 GTSNPN, CDR2 SVGIG (reference sequence). As DNA, the CDR3 is TGTGCCTGGAACCGGGACAGGCAGGGAGTGGGCTCTGGAAACACCATATATTTT. It is translated as CAWNRDRQGVGSGNTIYF.

This chain links TRBV6-5 with TRBJ1-2; 10 bases map to TRBD1. Unmatched junction bases numbered 14, after V lost 11 bases and J lost 5 bases. Germline loops: CDR1 MNHEY, CDR2 SVGAGI. The CDR3 loop spans 15 amino acids. CDR3 in amino acids: CAARGADRGFYGYTF. CDR3 bases: TGTGCCGCGCGGGGAGCGGACAGGGGGTTTTATGGCTACACCTTC.

This clone was found once. J is TRBJ1-3 and V is TRBV28, with D unclear. V was shortened by 2 bases and J by 1 base, with 6 bases between the two germline ends. Germline assignment: CDR1 MDHEN and CDR2 SYDVKM. The CDR3 is 14 amino acids. The CDR3: CASSLTTSGNTIYF. Written as DNA, the CDR3 is TGTGCCAGCAGTTTAACTACTTCTGGAAACACCATATATTTT.

Only one count was recorded for this clone. The junction differs from germline at one of its ends, possibly a read error. The rearrangement links TRBV5-1 to TRBJ2-7; 9 bases are shared with TRBD1. In germline, CDR1 is SGHRS, CDR2 YFSETQ. This CDR3 has 14 amino acids. The CDR3 sequence: CASSLGQGGYEQYF. The DNA for the CDR3 is TGCGCCAGCAGTTTGGGACAGGGTGGCTACGAGCAGTACTTC.

The rearrangement joins TRBV2 to TRBJ1-2; weak D call: TRBD1 (5 bases). Germline CDR1 reads SNHLY; CDR2 reads FYNNEI. V lost 8 bases and J lost 4, with 14 bases in between. The CDR3 is 13 residues long. The CDR3, as DNA: TGTGCCAGCCGCTGGGGCAGGACCTATGGCTACACCTTC. Protein sequence: CASRWGRTYGYTF. Complete variable domain (other parts from reference TRBV2 and TRBJ1-2): EPEVTQTPSHQVTQMGQEVILRCVPISNHLYFYWYRQILGQKVEFLVSFYNNEISEKSEIFDDQFSVERPDGSNFTLKIRSTKLEDSAMYFCASRWGRTYGYTFGSGTRLTVV.

This clone has only one observation. As DNA, the CDR3 is TGCGCCAGCAGCCTAAGGACTAGCGGGGGTACGGGGGAGCAGTACTTC. Its protein product is CASSLRTSGGTGEQYF. The chain is built from TRBV5-1 and TRBJ2-7, with 13 positions matching TRBD2. After removal of 4 bases from V and 7 bases from J, the junction contained 11 bases not matched to a gene. Germline CDR1 and CDR2: SGHRS and YFSETQ. This CDR3 contains 16 residues.

The chain uses TRBV19 and TRBJ2-5; D is uncertain. This CDR3 spans 15 amino acids. Germline V CDR1 and CDR2: LNHDA, SQIVND (reference sequence). Deletions cut 3 bases from V and 0 bases from J, with 11 bases between. CDR3 DNA: TGTGCCAGTAGTATTGGCAGATCGTACCAAGAGACCCAGTACTTC. Protein: CASSIGRSYQETQYF.

The V gene is TRBV18, the J gene TRBJ1-3, with 7 bases matching TRBD1. The trim removed 6 bases at V and 2 bases at J, leaving 4 bases unmatched. In germline, CDR1 is KGHSH, CDR2 LQKENI. The CDR3 extends over 14 amino acids. In nucleotides, the CDR3 is TGTGCCAGCTCCCCCGGACAGGCTGGAAACACCATATATTTT. Amino acid sequence: CASSPGQAGNTIYF. The variable domain in full, completed from reference TRBV18 and TRBJ1-3, reads NAGVMQNPRHLVRRRGQEARLRCSPMKGHSHVYWYRQLPEEGLKFMVYLQKENIIDESGMPKERFSAEFPKEGPSILRIQQVVRGDSAAYFCASSPGQAGNTIYFGEGSWLTVV.

This chain connects TRBV5-1 to TRBJ1-3; 12 bases agree with TRBD1. V was clipped by 4 bases and J by 1 base; unmatched bases: 3. Germline V CDR1 and CDR2: SGHRS, YFSETQ. This CDR3 contains 16 residues. CDR3 residues: CASSQGQGASGNTIYF. CDR3 coding DNA: TGCGCCAGCAGCCAGGGACAGGGGGCTTCTGGAAACACCATATATTTT.

The gene calls are TRBV7-8 and TRBJ2-5, with a possible D match to TRBD2 (6 bases). The CDR3 loop spans 14 amino acids. CDR1 and CDR2 (germline): SGHVS, FQNEAQ. Trimming shortened V by 0 bases and J by 5 bases, and 10 bases separated the two germline ends. The CDR3 protein is CASSLARLGETQYF. The DNA of the CDR3 is TGTGCCAGCAGCTTAGCGAGACTAGGGGAGACCCAGTACTTC.

In this sample, this clone turned up once. This sequence joins TRBV5-6 and TRBJ1-1, with D possibly TRBD1 on 6 matching bases. Germline V lookup: CDR1 SGHDT, CDR2 YYEEEE. Trimming removed 3 bases from V and 8 bases from J, with 14 bases in between. CDR3 length: 13 residues. The CDR3 is CASSSGTGLEAFF. CDR3 sequence (DNA): TGTGCCAGCAGCTCGGGAACAGGGCTCGAAGCTTTCTTT.

The gene calls are TRBV6-5 and TRBJ2-7; TRBD2 agrees at 11 bases. Germline-derived CDR1 and CDR2 are MNHEY and SVGAGI. This CDR3 is built from 14 residues. V trimming: 8 bases; J trimming: 3 bases; junction bases outside the gene matches: 6. The CDR3 nucleotides read TGTGCCAGCTCCGGGACTAGCGGAAACTACGAGCAGTACTTC. Translated, it gives CASSGTSGNYEQYF.